One T cell receptor beta chain is described in this entry. Trimming at V came to 6 bases and at J to 8 bases, leaving 9 bases not matched to a gene. Looked up from germline, CDR1 is DFQATT and CDR2 is SNEGSKA (reference sequence). This CDR3 spans 14 amino acids. The data stem from a study of T cells after yellow fever vaccination. It was through 5'RACE template switching that TCR cDNA was made, with a universal primer site and UMIs added. TCRdb itself ran the 5' RACE reads through MiXCR, one entry per CDR3 protein. The table lists hundreds of thousands of distinct CDR3 sequences, around 3.6% of them singletons.

Sequenced material: PBMCs, taken on the day of the yellow fever booster vaccination. This sequence originates from a man younger than 35 who received the YFV17D yellow fever vaccine. V is TRBV20-1 and J is TRBJ1-6; 8 positions agree with TRBD1. The CDR3 DNA reads as TGCAGTGCGCCACCGACAGGGGCGGATTCACCCCTCCACTTT. This encodes CSAPPTGADSPLHF.